This is a list of T cell receptor beta chains from one sample in a study of blood T cell repertoires in COVID-19. Libraries were prepared by immunoSEQ multiplex PCR; TCRdb keeps only in-frame clonotypes and omits some of them. Counted here are about 140,000 clones, about 87% occurring once; the ten biggest clones make up under 12%. The sequenced sample was peripheral blood. The source of these receptors is a man aged 55 to 70 with active or convalescent COVID-19. The CDR3 runs from the conserved cysteine through the conserved F or W. A D gene is named only where the DNA matches it firmly. Some rows mark clone size as missing; the rest say once, few, many or name a class of expanded clone.

v_call: TRBV5-1
clone_size: .
j_call: TRBJ2-1
d_call: TRBD2
cdr3_aa: CASSPPGTSGSPLYNEQFF
cdr3_nt: TGCGCCAGCAGCCCTCCCGGGACTAGCGGGAGTCCCCTCTACAATGAGCAGTTCTTC

v_call: TRBV10-1
clone_size: .
j_call: TRBJ2-1
d_call: .
cdr3_aa: CASSERRGEQFF
cdr3_nt: TGCGCCAGCAGTGAGAGGCGGGGAGAGCAGTTCTTC

v_call: TRBV5-6
clone_size: .
j_call: TRBJ1-4
d_call: .
cdr3_aa: CASSRGATNEKLFF
cdr3_nt: TGTGCCAGCAGCCGGGGGGCAACTAATGAAAAACTGTTTTTT

v_call: TRBV7-2
clone_size: .
j_call: TRBJ1-5
d_call: TRBD1
cdr3_aa: CASSLGGQGVGNQPQHF
cdr3_nt: TGTGCCAGCAGCTTAGGAGGACAGGGAGTAGGTAATCAGCCCCAGCATTTT

v_call: TRBV19
clone_size: .
j_call: TRBJ2-2
d_call: .
cdr3_aa: CASSTQPLLKPEGTGELFF
cdr3_nt: TGTGCCAGTAGTACCCAACCCTTGTTAAAACCGGAGGGCACCGGGGAGCTGTTTTTT

v_call: TRBV7-3
clone_size: .
j_call: TRBJ1-1
d_call: .
cdr3_aa: CASSPRGNTEAFF
cdr3_nt: TGTGCCAGCAGCCCCCGGGGGAACACTGAAGCTTTCTTT

v_call: TRBV19
clone_size: .
j_call: TRBJ2-7
d_call: TRBD1
cdr3_aa: CASSVNRGSSYEQYF
cdr3_nt: TGTGCCAGTAGTGTTAACAGGGGATCAAGCTACGAGCAGTACTTC

v_call: TRBV3-1/TRBV3-2
clone_size: .
j_call: TRBJ1-4
d_call: TRBD1
cdr3_aa: CASRWTGTGSGANEKLFF
cdr3_nt: TGTGCCAGCAGATGGACCGGGACAGGGTCAGGGGCTAATGAAAAACTGTTTTTT

v_call: TRBV7-2
clone_size: .
j_call: TRBJ2-1
d_call: .
cdr3_aa: CASSSQRNEQFF
cdr3_nt: TGTGCCAGCAGTTCTCAGAGGAATGAGCAGTTCTTC

v_call: TRBV28
clone_size: .
j_call: TRBJ2-1
d_call: TRBD2
cdr3_aa: CASGRTSGIYNEQFF
cdr3_nt: TGTGCCAGCGGCAGGACTAGCGGGATTTACAATGAGCAGTTCTTC

v_call: TRBV2
clone_size: .
j_call: TRBJ1-2
d_call: TRBD1
cdr3_aa: CASTRDRAGYTF
cdr3_nt: TGTGCCAGCACAAGGGACAGGGCTGGCTACACCTTC

v_call: TRBV5-1
clone_size: .
j_call: TRBJ1-1
d_call: .
cdr3_aa: CASSLGSWATEAFF
cdr3_nt: TGCGCCAGCAGCTTGGGGTCATGGGCCACTGAAGCTTTCTTT

v_call: TRBV7-6
clone_size: .
j_call: TRBJ1-4
d_call: .
cdr3_aa: CASSLAAGGYEGEKLFF
cdr3_nt: TGTGCCAGCAGCTTAGCGGCGGGGGGCTATGAGGGGGAAAAACTGTTTTTT

v_call: TRBV2
clone_size: .
j_call: TRBJ2-5
d_call: TRBD2
cdr3_aa: CASSLTSGKGETQYF
cdr3_nt: TGTGCCAGCAGCCTAACTAGCGGGAAGGGAGAGACCCAGTACTTC

v_call: TRBV11-1
clone_size: .
j_call: TRBJ2-3
d_call: .
cdr3_aa: CASSLSGAGDTQYF
cdr3_nt: TGTGCCAGCAGCTTATCAGGGGCTGGAGATACGCAGTATTTT

v_call: TRBV7-2
clone_size: .
j_call: TRBJ2-2
d_call: .
cdr3_aa: CASSLELNTGELFF
cdr3_nt: TGTGCCAGCAGCTTAGAGCTGAACACCGGGGAGCTGTTTTTT

v_call: TRBV19
clone_size: .
j_call: TRBJ2-7
d_call: TRBD1
cdr3_aa: CATSGQGPATYEQYF
cdr3_nt: TGTGCCACCTCGGGACAGGGGCCCGCAACCTACGAGCAGTACTTC

v_call: TRBV6-2/TRBV6-3
clone_size: .
j_call: TRBJ2-1
d_call: TRBD1
cdr3_aa: CASSSWTGGRYEQFF
cdr3_nt: TGTGCCAGCAGTTCTTGGACAGGGGGCCGGTATGAGCAGTTCTTC

v_call: TRBV7-6
clone_size: .
j_call: TRBJ2-3
d_call: .
cdr3_aa: CASSLWDTGYTDTQYF
cdr3_nt: TGTGCCAGCAGCTTATGGGACACCGGCTACACAGATACGCAGTATTTT

v_call: TRBV6-5
clone_size: .
j_call: TRBJ2-1
d_call: .
cdr3_aa: CASSYSYGNEQFF
cdr3_nt: TGTGCCAGCAGTTACTCCTACGGCAATGAGCAGTTCTTC

v_call: TRBV18
clone_size: .
j_call: TRBJ2-7
d_call: TRBD1
cdr3_aa: CASSLYRGTYEQYF
cdr3_nt: TGTGCCAGCTCACTTTACAGGGGCACCTACGAGCAGTACTTC

v_call: TRBV24-1
clone_size: .
j_call: TRBJ1-1
d_call: TRBD1
cdr3_aa: CATSGRGPGNTEAFF
cdr3_nt: TGTGCCACCAGTGGAAGGGGGCCTGGGAACACTGAAGCTTTCTTT

v_call: TRBV11-2
clone_size: .
j_call: TRBJ2-1
d_call: .
cdr3_aa: CASSLWGPSDEQFF
cdr3_nt: TGTGCCAGCAGCTTATGGGGCCCTAGCGATGAGCAGTTCTTC

v_call: TRBV6-6
clone_size: .
j_call: TRBJ1-4
d_call: TRBD1
cdr3_aa: CASSLDRRVGLFF
cdr3_nt: TGTGCCAGCAGTTTGGACAGGCGGGTAGGGCTGTTTTTT

v_call: TRBV28
clone_size: .
j_call: TRBJ2-5
d_call: TRBD2
cdr3_aa: CASSLVGAGGETQYF
cdr3_nt: TGTGCCAGCAGTTTGGTCGGAGCGGGAGGAGAGACCCAGTACTTC

v_call: TRBV21-1
clone_size: few
j_call: TRBJ2-7
d_call: .
cdr3_aa: CASSKLGRTNAYEQYF
cdr3_nt: TGTGCCAGCAGCAAATTAGGCAGGACTAACGCCTACGAGCAGTACTTC

v_call: TRBV7-2
clone_size: few
j_call: TRBJ1-6
d_call: TRBD1
cdr3_aa: CASSFRDRGTSPLHF
cdr3_nt: TGTGCCAGCAGCTTTAGGGACAGGGGGACATCACCCCTCCACTTT